This record concerns one T cell receptor beta chain sequence. Its antigen is undetermined. The data originate from a study of cytotoxic CD8 clonotypes in ibrutinib-treated CLL. Study observations and caveats: Clonality increased at ibrutinib response, then returned toward baseline at progression.

Assay: immunoSEQ multiplex PCR; the TCRdb copy retains only in-frame clones and omits some. The table records 80,000 to 95,000 clones, about 85% of them present only once. The CDR3 runs 14 residues. V shed 7 bases and J shed 5 bases, with 17 bases lying between them. Germline CDR1 and CDR2: SNHLY and FYNNEI. This specimen consisted of PBMCs, obtained after 12 months of ibrutinib treatment. The sequence was collected from a human donor with chronic lymphocytic leukemia. This rearrangement joins TRBV2 to TRBJ1-1; D is possibly TRBD1 (5 bases). The CDR3 reads CASTAGGVQTEAFF. For the CDR3, the DNA is TGTGCCAGCACCGCGGGGGGGGTACAAACTGAAGCTTTCTTT.